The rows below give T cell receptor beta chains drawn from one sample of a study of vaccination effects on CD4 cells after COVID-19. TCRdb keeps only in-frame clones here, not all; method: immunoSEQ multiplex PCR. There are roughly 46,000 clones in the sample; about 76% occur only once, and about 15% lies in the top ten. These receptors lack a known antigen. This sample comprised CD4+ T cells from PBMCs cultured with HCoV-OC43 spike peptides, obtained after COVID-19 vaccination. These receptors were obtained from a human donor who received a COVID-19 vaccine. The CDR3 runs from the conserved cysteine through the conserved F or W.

CAWSVPDRNTEAFF,TRBV30
CSVGPGAPDTQYF,TRBV29-1
CASSYGSTSGELFF,TRBV11-2
CASSGGRGSSNTEAFF,TRBV2
CASSQLAGGHNEQFF,TRBV3-1/TRBV3-2
CASSYGDRRLTEDAFF,TRBV6-6
CASSEGGDRVLYF,TRBV2
CASSAGTLENQPQHF,TRBV27
CASSQGEYGYTF,TRBV11-1
CASSLAADRPYEQYF,TRBV5-4
CASSLDRARGYTF,TRBV11-2
CASMYSRRETQYF,TRBV6-5
CATSGGGFSYNEQFF,TRBV24-1
CASSPLAGVLDTQYF,TRBV11-2
CASSPQGMNTEAFF,TRBV25-1
CSASGRTEAFF,TRBV20-1
CASSLLQGTEAFF,TRBV12-3/TRBV12-4
CASSPRVTHEQYF,TRBV7-8
CAISEAGTSTDTQYF,TRBV10-3
CASSARQGVGTEAFF,TRBV10-1
CASSYLRNTEAFF,TRBV6-2/TRBV6-3
CASSLGLAGRYEQYF,TRBV5-6
CASSLRGGANGDTQYF,TRBV5-1
CASSDFDPWTSGNTDTQYF,TRBV10-2
CASSLGRQFEAFF,TRBV11-3
CSVVGTSGIGYEQYF,TRBV29-1
CAWSPPGEF,TRBV30
CSVLMGTGNTEAFF,TRBV29-1
CASSWRSGNQETQYF,TRBV5-6
CASSEIVTTSGNTIYF,TRBV2
CASSRDYSYEQYF,TRBV6-5
CSVEVGQQLREQYF,TRBV29-1
CASSQGTKVGPGANVLTF,TRBV3-1/TRBV3-2
CASSEGQGGFDTQYF,TRBV6-1
CASRDRSLNTEAFF,TRBV6-5
CASSTSGELFF,TRBV27
CASSEMIPTGSYNEQFF,TRBV6-1
CASSPYSPLSGGNYGYTF,TRBV3-1/TRBV3-2
CASISRAGASYEQYF,TRBV6-5
CASSTGQGAEKLFF,TRBV5-1
CASSFVNYEQYF,TRBV10-2
CASNPTGPSYEQYF,TRBV10-2
CASSVRLAGGLGEQFF,TRBV19
CATSRARARSNQPQHF,TRBV15
CAWSPGQGNEKLFF,TRBV30
CASGTSNQPQHF,TRBV3-1/TRBV3-2
CASSAQSDTEAFF,TRBV5-1
CASSLGSGGPSGNTIYF,TRBV11-3
CASVSAAGGYNEQFF,TRBV6-5